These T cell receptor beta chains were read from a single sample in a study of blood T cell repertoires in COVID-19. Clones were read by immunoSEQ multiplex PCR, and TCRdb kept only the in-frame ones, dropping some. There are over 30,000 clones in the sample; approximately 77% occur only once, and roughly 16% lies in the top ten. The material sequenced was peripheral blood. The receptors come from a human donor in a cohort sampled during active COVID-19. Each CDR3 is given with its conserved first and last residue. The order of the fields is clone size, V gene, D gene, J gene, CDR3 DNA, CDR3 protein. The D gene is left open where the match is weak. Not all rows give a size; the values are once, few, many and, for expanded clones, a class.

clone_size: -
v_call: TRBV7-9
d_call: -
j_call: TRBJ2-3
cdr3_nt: TGTGCCAGCAGCCCCTGGGACATCAGCACAGATACGCAGTATTTT
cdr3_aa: CASSPWDISTDTQYF

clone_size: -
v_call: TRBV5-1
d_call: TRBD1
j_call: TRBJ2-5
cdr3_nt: TGCGCCAGCAGCGCGGCCTGGACAGGGAAGAGGGAGACCCAGTACTTC
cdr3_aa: CASSAAWTGKRETQYF

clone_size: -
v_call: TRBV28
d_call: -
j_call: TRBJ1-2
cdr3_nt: TGTGCCAGCAGTTTCCCAGGGGACGGCTATGGCTACACCTTC
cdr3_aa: CASSFPGDGYGYTF

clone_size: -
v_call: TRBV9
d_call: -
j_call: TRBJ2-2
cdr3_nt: TGTGCCAGCAGCCACTTATCCGGGGAGCTGTTTTTT
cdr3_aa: CASSHLSGELFF

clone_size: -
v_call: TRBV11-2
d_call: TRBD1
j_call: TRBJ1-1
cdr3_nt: TGTGCCAGCAGCTTTGGACAGGTCGAAGAAGCTTTCTTT
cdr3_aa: CASSFGQVEEAFF

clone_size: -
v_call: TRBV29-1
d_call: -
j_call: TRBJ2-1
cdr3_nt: TGCAGCGTTGGGGGCGGCGGCTCCTACAATGAGCAGTTCTTC
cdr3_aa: CSVGGGGSYNEQFF

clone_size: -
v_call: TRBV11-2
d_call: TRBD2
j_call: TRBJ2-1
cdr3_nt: TGTGCCAGCAGCTATAATCTAGCGGGAGGTGGTGAGCAGTTCTTC
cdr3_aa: CASSYNLAGGGEQFF

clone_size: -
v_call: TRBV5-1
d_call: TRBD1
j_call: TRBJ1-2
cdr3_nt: TGCGCCAGCAGTACCGGAGGGCAGGGGGCTACTAACTATGGCTACACCTTC
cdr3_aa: CASSTGGQGATNYGYTF

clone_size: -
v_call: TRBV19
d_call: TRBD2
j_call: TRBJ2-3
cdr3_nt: TGTGCCAGTAGTTGGAGACTAGCGGACACAGATACGCAGTATTTT
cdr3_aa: CASSWRLADTDTQYF

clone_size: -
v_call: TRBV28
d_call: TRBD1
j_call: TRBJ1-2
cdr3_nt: TGTGCCAGCAGTCCACTCGGACAGGTTAATGGCTACACCTTC
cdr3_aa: CASSPLGQVNGYTF

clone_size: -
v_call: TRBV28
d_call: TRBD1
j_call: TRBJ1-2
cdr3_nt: TGTGCCAGCAGTCCTAGGGATGGGCCAGGGGGCTATGGCTACACCTTC
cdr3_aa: CASSPRDGPGGYGYTF

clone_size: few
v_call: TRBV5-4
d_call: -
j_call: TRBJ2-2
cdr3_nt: TGTGCCAGCAGCTTGGGGAGCAGTTCCACCGGGGAGCTGTTTTTT
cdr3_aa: CASSLGSSSTGELFF

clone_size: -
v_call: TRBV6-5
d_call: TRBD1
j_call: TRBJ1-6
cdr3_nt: TGTGCCAGCAGTTCAGGCACCGGGACAGGGGATTCACCCCTCCACTTT
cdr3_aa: CASSSGTGTGDSPLHF

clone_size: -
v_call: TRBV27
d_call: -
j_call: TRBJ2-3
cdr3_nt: TGTGCCAGCAGTTTTGGGGGGGCCAACACAGATACGCAGTATTTT
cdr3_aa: CASSFGGANTDTQYF

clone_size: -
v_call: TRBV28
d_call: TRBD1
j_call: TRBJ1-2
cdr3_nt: TGTGCCAGCAGTTTTTCCCGACAGGGCCCCTCTGGCTACACCTTC
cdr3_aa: CASSFSRQGPSGYTF

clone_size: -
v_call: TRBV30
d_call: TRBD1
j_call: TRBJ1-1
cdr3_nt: TGTGCCTGGCAAACGGGGACAGAGACCGCTGAAGCTTTCTTT
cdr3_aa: CAWQTGTETAEAFF

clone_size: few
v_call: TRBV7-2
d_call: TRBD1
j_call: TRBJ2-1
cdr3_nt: TGTGCCAGCAGCACCCGACAGGGGTATAATGAGCAGTTCTTC
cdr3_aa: CASSTRQGYNEQFF

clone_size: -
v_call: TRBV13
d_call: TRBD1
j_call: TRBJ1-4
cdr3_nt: TGTGCCAGCAGCCGGACAGGGTTTAATGAAAAACTGTTTTTT
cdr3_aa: CASSRTGFNEKLFF

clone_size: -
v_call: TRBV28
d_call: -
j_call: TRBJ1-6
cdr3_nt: TGTGCCAGCAGTGGGCAGTCCTATTCACCCCTCCACTTT
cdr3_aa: CASSGQSYSPLHF

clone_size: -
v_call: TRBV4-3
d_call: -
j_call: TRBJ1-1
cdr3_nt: TGCGCCAGCAGCCAAGACCGACAAAGGTTCACTGAAGCTTTCTTT
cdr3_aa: CASSQDRQRFTEAFF

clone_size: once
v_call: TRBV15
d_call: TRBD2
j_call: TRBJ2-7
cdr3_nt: TGTGCCACCAGCAGATCGCCGGGACTAGCGGACGAGCAGTACTTC
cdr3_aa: CATSRSPGLADEQYF

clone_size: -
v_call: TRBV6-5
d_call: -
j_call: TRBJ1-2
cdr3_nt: TGTGCCAGCAGTCAAAACTATGGCTACACCTTC
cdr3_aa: CASSQNYGYTF

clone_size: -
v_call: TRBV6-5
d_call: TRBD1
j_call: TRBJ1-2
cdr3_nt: TGTGCCAGCAGAACAGGGGGTAGGGGCTACACCTTC
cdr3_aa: CASRTGGRGYTF

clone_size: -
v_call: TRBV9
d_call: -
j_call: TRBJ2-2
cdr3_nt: TGTGCCAGCAGCTCATCTTCGTCGGTTCCCGGGGAGCTGTTTTTT
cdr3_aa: CASSSSSSVPGELFF

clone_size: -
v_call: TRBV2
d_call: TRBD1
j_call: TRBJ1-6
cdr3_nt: TGTGCCAGCGGGACAGGGGACTCCAATTCACCCCTCCACTTT
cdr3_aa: CASGTGDSNSPLHF

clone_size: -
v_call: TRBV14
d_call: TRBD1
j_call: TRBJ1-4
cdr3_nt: TGTGCCAGCAGCCAATCGGACAGGGTGGGTGAAAAACTGTTTTTT
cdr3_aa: CASSQSDRVGEKLFF

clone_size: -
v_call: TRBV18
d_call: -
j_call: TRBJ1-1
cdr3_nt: TGTGCCAGCTCACCACTCGGACAGATGAACACTGAAGCTTTCTTT
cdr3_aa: CASSPLGQMNTEAFF

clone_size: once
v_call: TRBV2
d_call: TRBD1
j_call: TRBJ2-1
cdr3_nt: TGTGCCAGCGGAGGGGGACAGGGTCGGGTGCAGTTCTTC
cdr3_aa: CASGGGQGRVQFF

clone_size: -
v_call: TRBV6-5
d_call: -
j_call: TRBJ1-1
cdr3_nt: TGTGCCAGCAGTATGATCACAGGGAACACTGAAGCTTTCTTT
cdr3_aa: CASSMITGNTEAFF

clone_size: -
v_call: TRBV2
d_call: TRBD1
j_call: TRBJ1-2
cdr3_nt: TGTGCCAGCAGTTATGACAGGGGCTATGGCTACACCTTC
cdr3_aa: CASSYDRGYGYTF

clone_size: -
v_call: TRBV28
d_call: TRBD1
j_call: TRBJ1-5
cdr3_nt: TGTGCCAGCGGTCAGACAGGGGCTAATCAGCCCCAGCATTTT
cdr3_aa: CASGQTGANQPQHF

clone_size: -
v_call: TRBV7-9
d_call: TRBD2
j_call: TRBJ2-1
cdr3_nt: TGTGCCAGCAGAGCGACTCAGGGCGGGAGGGCCGTATACAATGAGCAGTTCTTC
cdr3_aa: CASRATQGGRAVYNEQFF

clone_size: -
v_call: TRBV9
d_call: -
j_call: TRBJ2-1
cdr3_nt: TGTGCCAGCAGCCTAACCGGGACACACTACAATGAGCAGTTCTTC
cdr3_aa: CASSLTGTHYNEQFF

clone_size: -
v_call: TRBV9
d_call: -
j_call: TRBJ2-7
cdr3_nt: TGTGCCAGCAGCGTAGGGCCACAGTCCTCCTACGAGCAGTACTTC
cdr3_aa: CASSVGPQSSYEQYF

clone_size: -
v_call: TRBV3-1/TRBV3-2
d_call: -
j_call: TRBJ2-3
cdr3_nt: TGTGCCAGCAGCGGGCGAATGACAGCCTACACAGATACGCAGTATTTT
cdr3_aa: CASSGRMTAYTDTQYF

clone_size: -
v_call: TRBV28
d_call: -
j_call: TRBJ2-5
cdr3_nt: TGTGCCAGCAGCTATCGCGCCCTCCAAGAGACCCAGTACTTC
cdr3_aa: CASSYRALQETQYF

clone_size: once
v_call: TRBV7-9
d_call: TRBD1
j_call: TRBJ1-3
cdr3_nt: TGTGCCAGCAGCCCCGGACAGGGCCAAAGGGGCACCATATATTTT
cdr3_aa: CASSPGQGQRGTIYF

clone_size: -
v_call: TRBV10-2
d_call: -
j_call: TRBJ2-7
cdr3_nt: TGCGCCAGCAAAGGGGGCTCCTACGAGCAGTACTTC
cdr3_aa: CASKGGSYEQYF

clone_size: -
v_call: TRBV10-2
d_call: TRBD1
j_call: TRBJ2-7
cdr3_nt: TGCGCCAGCAGAGGGACAGGGGGGCGAGAGCAGTACTTC
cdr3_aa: CASRGTGGREQYF

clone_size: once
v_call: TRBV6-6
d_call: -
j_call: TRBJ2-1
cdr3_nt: TGTGCCAGCAGTAAAACAGGAACCAATGAGCAGTTCTTC
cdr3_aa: CASSKTGTNEQFF

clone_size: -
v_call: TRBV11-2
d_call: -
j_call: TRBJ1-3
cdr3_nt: TGTGCCAGCAGTCTGCACGGGACAACTGGAAACACCATATATTTT
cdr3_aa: CASSLHGTTGNTIYF

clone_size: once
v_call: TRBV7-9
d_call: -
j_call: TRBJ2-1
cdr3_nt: TGTGCCAGCAGCTTAAGTCCCCTTACTAGCCTTCTCAATGAGCAGTTCTTC
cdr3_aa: CASSLSPLTSLLNEQFF

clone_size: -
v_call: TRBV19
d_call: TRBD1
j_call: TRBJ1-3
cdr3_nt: TGTGCCAGTAGCCAACAGGGGGACTCTGGAAACACCATATATTTT
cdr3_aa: CASSQQGDSGNTIYF

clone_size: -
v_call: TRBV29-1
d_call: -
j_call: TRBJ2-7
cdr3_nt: TGCAGCGCTCTTTTGGAGAGGAGCGAGCAGTACTTC
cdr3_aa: CSALLERSEQYF

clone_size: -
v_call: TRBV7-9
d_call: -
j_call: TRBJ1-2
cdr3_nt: TGTGCCAGCAGCTTTAGCGGGTCGGGCTACACCTTC
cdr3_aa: CASSFSGSGYTF

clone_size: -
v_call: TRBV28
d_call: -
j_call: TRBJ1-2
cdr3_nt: TGTGCCAGCAGTTTTCAAACAGCCTACACCTTC
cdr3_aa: CASSFQTAYTF

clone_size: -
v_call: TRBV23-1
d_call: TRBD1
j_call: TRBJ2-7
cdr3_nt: TGCGGGGGCCCGGACAGGGTAGTCCGGGAGCAGTACTTC
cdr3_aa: CGGPDRVVREQYF

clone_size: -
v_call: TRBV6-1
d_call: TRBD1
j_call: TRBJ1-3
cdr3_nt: TGTGCCAGCAGTAAAGGACAGGGGGCTCTCTCTGGAAACACCATATATTTT
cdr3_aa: CASSKGQGALSGNTIYF

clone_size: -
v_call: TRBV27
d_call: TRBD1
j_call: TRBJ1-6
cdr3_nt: TGTGCCAGCAGCACACAGGGGGGTCTGAGGAATTCACCCCTCCACTTT
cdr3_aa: CASSTQGGLRNSPLHF

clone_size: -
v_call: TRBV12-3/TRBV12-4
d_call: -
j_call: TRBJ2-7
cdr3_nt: TGTGCCAGCAGTCCGCCAGACTTTTACGAGCAGTACTTC
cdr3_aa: CASSPPDFYEQYF

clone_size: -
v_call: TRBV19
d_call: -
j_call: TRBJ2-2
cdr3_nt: TGTGCCAGTACCACCTTGGGGACAGGGGAGCTGTTTTTT
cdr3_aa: CASTTLGTGELFF